The 31 T cell receptor beta chains given below trace back to one sample, sequenced in a study of CD8 T cells in ankylosing spondylitis. TCRdb reprocessed the 5' RACE reads with MiXCR, giving one entry per CDR3 protein. Of under 200,000 distinct CDR3 sequences in the sample, 11% were seen once. Sequencing was carried out using blood, either unsorted or a sorted T cell fraction (not recorded which). The receptors stem from a male donor with ankylosing spondylitis or in good health (not recorded which).

In its sample, this clonotype was seen many times. V is TRBV18 and J is TRBJ2-5, with D maybe TRBD1 (6 bases). The V and J ends lost 3 bases and 4 bases respectively, with 9 bases between them. CDR3 length: 13 amino acids. Germline CDR1 reads KGHSH; CDR2 reads LQKENI. The CDR3 loop reads CASSPQGRETQYF. The CDR3 nucleotides are TGTGCCAGCTCACCTCAGGGGCGAGAGACCCAGTACTTC. Using reference TRBV18 and TRBJ2-5 for the parts outside the CDR3, the full variable domain is NAGVMQNPRHLVRRRGQEARLRCSPMKGHSHVYWYRQLPEEGLKFMVYLQKENIIDESGMPKERFSAEFPKEGPSILRIQQVVRGDSAAYFCASSPQGRETQYFGPGTRLLVL.

In its sample, this clonotype was seen many times. The rearrangement uses TRBV7-2 and TRBJ1-2; D is uncertain. This CDR3 contains 13 residues. Between the trimmed V and J ends, which lost 4 bases and 3 bases, there was a span of 9 bases. The V gene's germline CDR1 is SGHTA and CDR2 FQGNSA. CDR3 sequence reads: CASSYQQDYGYTF. The CDR3, as DNA: TGTGCCAGCAGCTACCAGCAGGACTATGGCTACACCTTC.

This clonotype was seen at least ten times. This chain connects TRBV29-1 to TRBJ2-7, with TRBD1 matching 11 bases. V dropped 4 bases and J dropped 3; count of bases not matched to a gene: 5. This CDR3 contains 14 residues. Germline CDR1 is SQVTM and CDR2 is ANQGSEA. CDR3 DNA sequence: TGCAGCGTTGTAGGGGGACAGGGGGGCTACGAGCAGTACTTC. Its protein product is CSVVGGQGGYEQYF.

This chain joins TRBV15 and TRBJ2-6; TRBD2 might be the D (6 bases). Per the germline V gene, CDR1 is LNHNV and CDR2 is YYDKDF (reference sequence). This CDR3 comprises 17 residues. The ends were cut back, 4 bases at V and 2 bases at J, with 15 bases in the middle. The CDR3 nucleotides are TGTGCCACCAGCAACTATCGCGGGGTCACTGGGGCCAACGTCCTGACTTTC. It is translated as CATSNYRGVTGANVLTF.

In its sample, this clonotype was seen many times. The chain uses TRBV5-1 and TRBJ2-4, with TRBD1 as a possible D gene (6 bases). Between the trimmed V and J ends, which lost 1 base and 1 base, there was a span of 12 bases. The CDR3 totals 16 residues. The germline gives CDR1 SGHRS, CDR2 YFSETQ. Here the CDR3 reads CASSLYQGLAKNIQYF. The DNA of the CDR3 is TGCGCCAGCAGCTTGTACCAGGGGTTGGCCAAAAACATTCAGTACTTC.

This clonotype was seen at least ten times. V and J are TRBV25-1 and TRBJ1-1, with TRBD1 matching over 7 bases. V was pared by 6 bases and J by 0 bases, with 4 bases of the junction left unmatched. CDR1 and CDR2 (germline): MGHDK, SYGVNS. The CDR3 has 14 amino acids. For the CDR3, the DNA is TGTGCCAGCAGAGAGACAGGGATGAACACTGAAGCTTTCTTT. Encoded protein: CASRETGMNTEAFF.

Many counts were recorded for this clonotype. The chain has TRBV29-1 and TRBJ2-3; 7 bases match TRBD2. Unmatched junction bases numbered 2, after V lost 3 bases and J lost 5 bases. The germline CDR1 and CDR2 sequences are SQVTM and ANQGSEA. This CDR3 is built from 12 residues. CDR3 amino acids: CSVEREGDTQYF. Written as DNA, the CDR3 is TGCAGCGTTGAGAGGGAGGGAGATACGCAGTATTTT.

Many counts were recorded for this clonotype. Here the CDR3 reads CASRGDLNTEAFF. CDR3 coding DNA: TGTGCCAGCAGGGGGGACTTAAACACTGAAGCTTTCTTT. The chain is built from TRBV2 and TRBJ1-1; D possibly corresponds to TRBD1 (5 bases). V was shortened by 6 bases and J by 2 bases, with 10 bases between the two germline ends. The germline V gene has CDR1 SNHLY and CDR2 FYNNEI. The CDR3 runs 13 residues.

This clonotype came up many times. The chain links TRBV6-2 or TRBV6-3 to TRBJ2-7; D is perhaps TRBD1 or TRBD2 (5 bases each). This CDR3 spans 11 amino acids. Germline lookup yields CDR1 MNHEY and CDR2 SVGEGT. With 5 bases removed from V and 5 bases from J, the gap between germline ends came to 7 bases. The CDR3 DNA sequence: TGTGCCAGCAGTATGGGGGACGAGCAGTACTTC. This translates into CASSMGDEQYF.

This clonotype was picked up many times. The V call is TRBV5-6, the J call TRBJ2-7, with TRBD1 matching 11 bases. The V segment lost 3 bases and the J segment 3 bases; nucleotides outside the gene matches: 2. CDR1 SGHDT and CDR2 YYEEEE come from the germline V gene. The CDR3 is 14 amino acids. CDR3 sequence reads: CASSSGTGGYEQYF. As DNA, the CDR3 is TGTGCCAGCAGCTCTGGGACAGGGGGCTACGAGCAGTACTTC.

This clonotype was observed at least ten times. The chain combines TRBV20-1 with TRBJ1-2, with a weak D call TRBD1 (5 bases). There are 12 residues in the CDR3. Germline assignment: CDR1 DFQATT and CDR2 SNEGSKA (reference sequence). V was shortened by 1 base and J by 4 bases, with 7 bases between the two germline ends. The CDR3 here is CSARVTAYGYTF. The CDR3 nucleotides read TGCAGTGCTAGAGTGACAGCCTATGGCTACACCTTC.

This clonotype was observed many times. The V gene is TRBV4-3, the J gene TRBJ1-4, with TRBD1 identical over 9 bases. Germline V gives CDR1 LGHNA, CDR2 YSLEER. Trimming took 1 base from V and 5 from J; bases not matched to a gene: 2. The CDR3 covers 15 residues. CDR3 nucleotide sequence: TGCGCCAGCAGCCAAGGACAGGGGGGGAATGAAAAACTGTTTTTT. Translating it yields CASSQGQGGNEKLFF.

This clonotype was recorded at least ten times. A much larger clone differs by one base, so this may be a read error. J is TRBJ2-3 and V is TRBV27, with D unresolved. Trimming took 8 bases from V and 4 from J, leaving 13 bases between them. CDR3 length: 13 amino acids. Germline CDR1 reads MNHEY; CDR2 reads SMNVEV (reference sequence). The DNA of the CDR3 is TGTGCCAGCTCCTCTTGCCCCGCAGATACGCAGTATTTT. Its translation is CASSSCPADTQYF.

At least ten counts were recorded for this clonotype. This chain connects TRBV28 to TRBJ1-1; 7 bases line up with TRBD1. The CDR3 contains 15 residues. Germline values: CDR1 MDHEN, CDR2 SYDVKM. V shed 4 bases and J 5 bases; nucleotides not matched to a gene: 10. This CDR3 is CASSSSMTGRTEAFF. The DNA for the CDR3 is TGTGCCAGCAGTTCCTCGATGACAGGGAGGACTGAAGCTTTCTTT.

There are many counts of this clonotype. The V and J genes are TRBV29-1 and TRBJ2-2; 8 nucleotides align to TRBD1. Looked up from germline, CDR1 is SQVTM and CDR2 is ANQGSEA. The CDR3 length is 17 residues. V lost 4 bases and J lost 3; bases outside the gene matches: 13. CDR3 in amino acids: CSVGGTRTGYDTGELFF. The CDR3 DNA reads as TGCAGCGTTGGGGGGACAAGGACAGGGTACGACACCGGGGAGCTGTTTTTT.

This clonotype was detected a few times. This chain joins TRBV27 and TRBJ2-7, with a weak D call TRBD2 (6 bases). Trimming left V 5 bases short and J 7 bases short, with 12 bases between. In germline, CDR1 is MNHEY, CDR2 SMNVEV (reference sequence). The length of the CDR3 is 12 residues. The CDR3 here is CASSRRGGEQYF. The CDR3 bases are TGTGCCAGCAGTCGTCGTGGAGGGGAGCAGTACTTC.

Ten or more counts support this clonotype. The chain recombines TRBV5-1 with TRBJ2-7; D gene uncertain. CDR1 SGHRS and CDR2 YFSETQ come from the germline V gene. The CDR3 is 13 residues long. V gave up 4 bases and J gave up 6 bases, with 14 bases separating them. The CDR3 sequence is CASSLLDGGEQYF. For the CDR3, the DNA is TGCGCCAGCAGCCTCCTCGATGGTGGCGAGCAGTACTTC.

In this sample, this clonotype turned up many times. J is TRBJ2-3 and V is TRBV12-3 or TRBV12-4; tentative D call: TRBD2 (6 bases). The ends were cut back, 5 bases at V and 0 bases at J, with 18 bases in the middle. The CDR3 consists of 17 residues. The CDR3 nucleotides are TGTGCCAGCAGTCCCCGGGACTGGCGAGGGAGCACAGATACGCAGTATTTT. Translating gives CASSPRDWRGSTDTQYF.

This clonotype was recorded many times. The chain couples TRBV10-1 to TRBJ2-7; possibly TRBD2 for D (5 bases). There are 13 residues in the CDR3. The germline CDR1 and CDR2 sequences are WNHNN and SYGVQD (reference sequence). Trimming removed 3 bases from V and 5 bases from J, with 11 bases in between. DNA of the CDR3: TGCGCCAGCAGTGAAGAGGGTCGCGACGAGCAGTACTTC. Its protein is CASSEEGRDEQYF.

There are many counts of this clonotype. V is TRBV3-1 and J is TRBJ1-4; D gene unclear. The CDR3 consists of 14 residues. Germline CDR1 reads LGHDT; CDR2 reads YNNKEL (reference sequence). With 1 base removed from V and 8 bases from J, the gap between germline ends came to 11 bases. The CDR3 nucleotides are TGTGCCAGCAGCCAAGTTTTGGGTGGGGAAAAACTGTTTTTT. It codes for CASSQVLGGEKLFF.

This clonotype has at least ten counts. This chain links TRBV6-2 or TRBV6-3 with TRBJ2-7; no clear D. The CDR3 sequence is 12 residues long. Deletions cut 7 bases from V and 6 bases from J, with 13 bases between. Germline lookup yields CDR1 MNHEY and CDR2 SVGEGT. The CDR3 DNA reads TGTGCCAGCACCGCCACAATTGCCGAGCAGTACTTC. Its protein is CASTATIAEQYF.

This clonotype was detected ten times or more. This chain connects TRBV5-1 to TRBJ2-2; unclear D gene. Germline-derived CDR1 and CDR2 are SGHRS and YFSETQ. V was cut by 4 bases and J by 0 bases, with 7 bases left in between. The CDR3 totals 14 residues. The CDR3 loop reads CASSPEANTGELFF. For the CDR3, the DNA is TGCGCCAGCAGCCCAGAGGCGAACACCGGGGAGCTGTTTTTT.

The chain links TRBV12-3 or TRBV12-4 to TRBJ2-1; TRBD2 matches 11 bases. This CDR3 region has 17 residues. The junction had 7 bases not matched to a gene; V was cut back by 3 bases and J by 3 bases. In nucleotides, the CDR3 is TGTGCCAGCAGTTTTGTCCCGGGACTAGCGGTCTACAATGAGCAGTTCTTC. Its translation is CASSFVPGLAVYNEQFF.

This clonotype has only a few counts. The chain links TRBV11-2 to TRBJ2-3, with D perhaps matching TRBD1 or TRBD2 (8 bases each). The CDR3 loop spans 18 amino acids. V dropped 1 base and J dropped 3 bases, with 20 bases sitting between them. Germline V gene data show CDR1 as SGHAT and CDR2 as FQNNGV. The CDR3 is CASSLVVRGRGGTDTQYF. The CDR3 region has the DNA TGTGCCAGCAGCTTAGTCGTCAGGGGGCGCGGGGGGACAGATACGCAGTATTTT.

This chain links TRBV11-2 with TRBJ2-3; 10 nucleotides match TRBD2. The CDR3 is 15 amino acids. Germline CDR1 is SGHAT and CDR2 is FQNNGV. V lost 5 bases, J lost 6 bases, and 8 bases stayed unmatched. The CDR3 is CASSPPSGRADTQYF. The CDR3 bases are TGTGCCAGCAGCCCCCCTAGCGGGAGAGCGGATACGCAGTATTTT.

This clonotype was counted only a few times. The chain joins TRBV11-2 to TRBJ2-5; TRBD1 aligns across 8 bases. From germline, CDR1 is SGHAT and CDR2 FQNNGV. The CDR3 is 15 residues long. Losses at the gene ends were 2 bases for V and 5 bases for J; bases not matched to a gene: 7. Here the CDR3 reads CASSLRARGLETQYF. The CDR3, as DNA: TGTGCCAGCAGCTTAAGGGCCAGGGGGCTGGAGACCCAGTACTTC.

This clonotype was seen many times. The V call is TRBV12-3 or TRBV12-4, the J call TRBJ2-1; 8 positions agree with TRBD2. The junction had 2 bases not matched to a gene; V was cut back by 0 bases and J by 4 bases. The CDR3 runs to 15 residues. This CDR3 reads CASSLASGNYNEQFF. DNA for the CDR3: TGTGCCAGCAGTTTAGCTAGCGGGAATTACAATGAGCAGTTCTTC.

The table lists this clonotype with many counts. The CDR3 DNA is TGCAGTGCTGTACGACAGGGGAGGGATGAAAAACTGTTTTTT. The encoded protein is CSAVRQGRDEKLFF. The chain recombines TRBV20-1 with TRBJ1-4; TRBD1 matches at 8 bases. The CDR3 consists of 14 residues. Germline lookup yields CDR1 DFQATT and CDR2 SNEGSKA (reference sequence). The J segment lost 6 bases and the V segment lost 5 bases, leaving 8 bases of the junction unmatched.

There are many counts of this clonotype. The chain is built from TRBV2 and TRBJ1-3; 7 bases fit TRBD1. The CDR3 extends over 13 amino acids. Germline-derived CDR1 and CDR2 are SNHLY and FYNNEI. Germline trimming cut 7 bases from V and 9 bases from J; bases unmatched to any gene: 9. The CDR3, as DNA: TGTGCCAGCAATACTAGGGGGCTGGGCACCATATATTTT. As protein: CASNTRGLGTIYF.

This clonotype came up a few times. A junction boundary mismatches the germline segment, possibly from a read error. The chain couples TRBV20-1 to TRBJ2-3; a weak D match, TRBD1 (5 bases). CDR1 and CDR2 (germline): DFQATT, SNEGSKA (reference sequence). There are 16 residues in the CDR3. DNA of the CDR3: TGCTGTGCTAGAGATAATGGCAGGGCCGCCACAGATACGCAGTATTTT. Protein: CCARDNGRAATDTQYF.

This clonotype was seen many times. CDR3 protein: CASSLAPSGADTQYF. The CDR3 bases are TGTGCCAGCAGTTTAGCACCTTCAGGCGCAGATACGCAGTATTTT. V is TRBV12-3 or TRBV12-4 and J is TRBJ2-3, with D unclear. V was clipped by 0 bases and J by 4 bases, with 11 bases between them. CDR3 length: 15 amino acids.